These 21 T cell receptor beta chains originate from one sample sequenced in a study of blood T cell repertoires in COVID-19. TCRdb's copy holds only in-frame clones and misses some; the assay was immunoSEQ multiplex PCR. Of 90,000 to 150,000 clones in the sample, 70% to 90% were seen once. The specimen sequenced was peripheral blood. The receptors derive from a man between 70 and 80 years old who had recovered from COVID-19.

This clone appeared a single time. CDR3 in DNA: TGCGCCAGCAGCCTTCAGGGGGGATATGGCTACACCTTC. Translated, it gives CASSLQGGYGYTF. The V call is TRBV4-1, the J call TRBJ1-2, with 7 bases that match TRBD1. Per germline, CDR1 MGHRA and CDR2 YSYEKL. V was pared by 4 bases and J by 5 bases, with 4 bases of the junction left unmatched. The CDR3 length is 13 residues.

This chain links TRBV7-8 with TRBJ1-5, with TRBD1 matching over 8 bases. The CDR3 consists of 15 residues. The V gene's germline CDR1 is SGHVS and CDR2 FQNEAQ. The ends lost 5 bases at V and 3 bases at J; junction bases unmatched: 6. CDR3 in amino acids: CASSGRTGLNQPQHF. In nucleotides, the CDR3 is TGTGCCAGCAGCGGGAGGACAGGGCTCAATCAGCCCCAGCATTTT. Full variable domain (rest looked up from reference TRBV7-8 and TRBJ1-5): GAGVSQSPRYKVAKRGQDVALRCDPISGHVSLFWYQQALGQGPEFLTYFQNEAQLDKSGLPSDRFFAERPEGSVSTLKIQRTQQEDSAVYLCASSGRTGLNQPQHFGDGTRLSIL.

Turning to this clone: Other DNA sequences in this sample translate to the same CDR3. CDR3 nucleotide sequence: TGTGCCACCAGCGCCAGGGGAAACACCATATATTTT. Its protein is CATSARGNTIYF. This rearrangement joins TRBV15 to TRBJ1-3; no reliable D call. The CDR3 is made up of 12 amino acids. Trimming cost V 5 bases and J 4 bases, with 6 bases left between them. Germline CDR1 and CDR2: LNHNV and YYDKDF (reference sequence).

This chain joins TRBV2 and TRBJ2-2; the D is unclear. This CDR3 has 13 residues. V lost 2 bases and J 1 base, leaving 2 bases between the germline ends. Per germline, CDR1 SNHLY and CDR2 FYNNEI. The DNA for the CDR3 is TGTGCCAGCAGTGAACAGAACACCGGGGAGCTGTTTTTT. Encoded protein: CASSEQNTGELFF.

This clone is a singleton in its sample. The V gene is TRBV7-3, the J gene TRBJ1-1, with a weak D call TRBD1 (6 bases). Germline CDR1 is SGHTA and CDR2 is FQGTGA. V was cut by 5 bases and J by 6 bases, with 19 bases left in between. The CDR3 is 15 amino acids. CDR3 nucleotides: TGTGCCAGCAGCACCGGACAGCCAGGGAGGGCTGAAGCTTTCTTT. Protein product: CASSTGQPGRAEAFF.

V usage is TRBV7-3 and J usage is TRBJ2-3; D is perhaps TRBD2 (5 bases). This CDR3 comprises 13 residues. Germline assignment: CDR1 SGHTA and CDR2 FQGTGA. Deletions cut 5 bases from V and 1 base from J, with 7 bases between. The CDR3 coding sequence is TGTGCCAGCAGCCCCGGGGGCACAGATACGCAGTATTTT. Translation: CASSPGGTDTQYF.

This chain joins TRBV7-9 and TRBJ2-3; D unclear. This CDR3 is built from 13 residues. Trimming took 6 bases from V and 7 from J, leaving 14 bases between them. From germline, CDR1 is SEHNR and CDR2 FQNEAQ (reference sequence). The CDR3 loop is CASSKRLQNTQYF. DNA of the CDR3: TGTGCCAGCAGTAAGCGTCTTCAAAATACGCAGTATTTT.

V usage is TRBV7-8 and J usage is TRBJ2-3; 7 bases match TRBD1. The CDR3 contains 13 residues. The junction had 5 bases not matched to a gene; V was cut back by 5 bases and J by 6 bases. Germline V gives CDR1 SGHVS, CDR2 FQNEAQ. The CDR3 DNA sequence: TGTGCCAGCAGCGCCACAGGGGAGGATACGCAGTATTTT. Translating gives CASSATGEDTQYF.

V usage is TRBV7-2 and J usage is TRBJ1-5; tentative D call: TRBD1 (5 bases). Germline V CDR1 and CDR2: SGHTA, FQGNSA. The CDR3 sequence is 13 residues long. Trimming took off 5 bases at V and 6 bases at J, with 11 bases between the two ends. In DNA, the CDR3 is TGTGCCAGCAGCGAAGGGGTGGGTCAGCCCCAGCATTTT. Translation: CASSEGVGQPQHF.

The chain has TRBV5-4 and TRBJ2-7; 7 positions match TRBD1. CDR1 is SGHNT, CDR2 YYREEE, per germline (reference sequence). CDR3 size: 14 residues. J gave up 0 bases and V 4 bases, and 4 bases lay outside the gene matches. CDR3 DNA: TGTGCCAGCAGCCGGGGACAGTACTCCTACGAGCAGTACTTC. It encodes CASSRGQYSYEQYF.

This chain links TRBV19 with TRBJ2-2; 10 bases line up with TRBD2. Germline V lookup: CDR1 LNHDA, CDR2 SQIVND (reference sequence). Trimming took 5 bases from V and 7 from J; bases not matched to a gene: 10. The CDR3 totals 16 residues. The CDR3 protein is CASSWSGRARSGELFF. Here the CDR3 DNA reads TGTGCCAGTAGTTGGAGCGGGAGGGCCCGGAGCGGGGAGCTGTTTTTT.

The V gene is TRBV14, the J gene TRBJ2-1; 13 bases line up with TRBD2. After removal of 6 bases from V and 9 bases from J, the junction contained 11 bases not matched to a gene. The germline V gene encodes CDR1 SGHDN and CDR2 FVKESK. The CDR3 is 16 amino acids. CDR3 sequence reads: CASSLRTSGSRSEQFF. As DNA, the CDR3 is TGTGCCAGCAGTCTCCGGACTAGCGGGAGTCGGAGTGAGCAGTTCTTC.

This clone was observed once. The V call is TRBV5-6, the J call TRBJ2-2; TRBD2 matches at 13 bases. CDR3 length equals 16 residues. Germline V gene data show CDR1 as SGHDT and CDR2 as YYEEEE. Trimming cost V 4 bases and J 5 bases; bases outside gene matches: 5. CDR3 DNA sequence: TGTGCCAGCAGCCCGGGACTAGCGGGGAGGACCGGGGAGCTGTTTTTT. Translated: CASSPGLAGRTGELFF. The entire variable domain, with the rest obtained from reference TRBV5-6 and TRBJ2-2, is as follows: DAGVTQSPTHLIKTRGQQVTLRCSPKSGHDTVSWYQQALGQGPQFIFQYYEEEERQRGNFPDRFSGHQFPNYSSELNVNALLLGDSALYLCASSPGLAGRTGELFFGEGSRLTVL.

V usage is TRBV2 and J usage is TRBJ1-5; D remains unclear. The CDR3 runs to 13 residues. V was pared by 5 bases and J by 3 bases, with 8 bases between. Germline values: CDR1 SNHLY, CDR2 FYNNEI. CDR3: CASSWQNNQPQHF. The CDR3, as DNA: TGTGCCAGCAGTTGGCAGAACAATCAGCCCCAGCATTTT.

The chain recombines TRBV11-2 with TRBJ2-5; D may be TRBD2 (7 bases). The germline gives CDR1 SGHAT, CDR2 FQNNGV. Trimming removed 5 bases at V and 5 bases at J, with 15 bases between. The CDR3 runs to 14 residues. CDR3 coding DNA: TGTGCCAGCAGCCAGATAGGGGGGGGTGAGACCCAGTACTTC. It yields the protein CASSQIGGGETQYF.

The chain employs TRBV5-6 and TRBJ1-1, with 7 positions matching TRBD1. This CDR3 is 17 amino acids long. CDR1 is SGHDT and CDR2 is YYEEEE in the germline V gene. With 2 bases clipped from V and 1 base from J, the junction kept 11 bases outside the gene matches. CDR3 coding DNA: TGTGCCAGCAGCTTCGGAGGGATCAGGGGGGCGAACACTGAAGCTTTCTTT. It translates to CASSFGGIRGANTEAFF.

The rearrangement links TRBV5-1 to TRBJ2-1, with 10 bases identical to TRBD2. The CDR3 contains 16 residues. V gave up 1 base and J gave up 6 bases; unmatched junction bases: 7. The V gene's germline CDR1 is SGHRS and CDR2 YFSETQ. The CDR3: CASSLLSSGSSNEQFF. The CDR3 nucleotides are TGCGCCAGCAGCTTGCTGTCTAGCGGGAGTAGCAATGAGCAGTTCTTC. The full variable domain, rest sourced from reference TRBV5-1 and TRBJ2-1, is KAGVTQTPRYLIKTRGQQVTLSCSPISGHRSVSWYQQTPGQGLQFLFEYFSETQRNKGNFPGRFSGRQFSNSRSEMNVSTLELGDSALYLCASSLLSSGSSNEQFFGPGTRLTVL.

This chain uses TRBV19 with TRBJ2-5; D is unresolved. Trimming took off 5 bases at V and 5 bases at J, with 9 bases between the two ends. The CDR3 runs 12 residues. Per the germline V gene, CDR1 is LNHDA and CDR2 is SQIVND (reference sequence). CDR3 DNA sequence: TGTGCCAGTAGTTCTACAGCCGAGACCCAGTACTTC. Residues: CASSSTAETQYF. The full variable domain, completed using reference TRBV19 and TRBJ2-5, is DGGITQSPKYLFRKEGQNVTLSCEQNLNHDAMYWYRQDPGQGLRLIYYSQIVNDFQKGDIAEGYSVSREKKESFPLTVTSAQKNPTAFYLCASSSTAETQYFGPGTRLLVL.

In nucleotides, the CDR3 is TGTGCCAGCAGCAGGGGGCGGGAAGAGACCCAGTACTTC. This codes for CASSRGREETQYF. The chain has TRBV25-1 and TRBJ2-5, with 8 bases fitting TRBD1. V lost 6 bases and J lost 3; bases outside the gene matches: 3. The V gene's germline CDR1 is MGHDK and CDR2 SYGVNS. The CDR3 contains 13 residues. Drawing the rest from reference TRBV25-1 and TRBJ2-5, the complete variable domain is EADIYQTPRYLVIGTGKKITLECSQTMGHDKMYWYQQDPGMELHLIHYSYGVNSTEKGDLSSESTVSRIRTEHFPLTLESARPSHTSQYLCASSRGREETQYFGPGTRLLVL.

This clone has just a few counts. The chain has TRBV6-2 or TRBV6-3 and TRBJ2-7; D not resolved. Trimming took off 4 bases at V and 0 bases at J, with 7 bases between the two ends. Germline V gene lookup returns CDR1 MNHEY and CDR2 SVGEGT. CDR3 length: 13 amino acids. CDR3 loop: CASSFGLSYEQYF. CDR3 in DNA: TGTGCCAGCAGTTTTGGCCTCTCCTACGAGCAGTACTTC.

The sample holds one count of this clone. The chain combines TRBV5-1 with TRBJ2-7, with 7 bases aligning to TRBD2. CDR3 size: 14 residues. With 2 bases clipped from V and 2 bases from J, the junction kept 4 bases outside the gene matches. Germline V gives CDR1 SGHRS, CDR2 YFSETQ. CDR3 DNA: TGCGCCAGCAGCTTAGCGGGGCAAACCTACGAGCAGTACTTC. Translation: CASSLAGQTYEQYF.